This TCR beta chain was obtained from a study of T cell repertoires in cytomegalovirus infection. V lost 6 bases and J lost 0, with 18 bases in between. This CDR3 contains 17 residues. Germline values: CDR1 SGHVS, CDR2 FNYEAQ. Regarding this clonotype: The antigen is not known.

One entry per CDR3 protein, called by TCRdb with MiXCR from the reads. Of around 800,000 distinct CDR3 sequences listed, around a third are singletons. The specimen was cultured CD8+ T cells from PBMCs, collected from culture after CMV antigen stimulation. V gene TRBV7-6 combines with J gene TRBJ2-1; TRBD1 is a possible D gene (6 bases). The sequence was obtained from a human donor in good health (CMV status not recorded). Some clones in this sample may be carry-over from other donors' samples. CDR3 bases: TGTGCCAGCAGTGACAGGAGGCCGGGGAGCTCCTACAATGAGCAGTTCTTC. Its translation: CASSDRRPGSSYNEQFF.